This T cell receptor (beta chain) was recovered during a study of T-cell memory formation after mild COVID-19. The table lists this clonotype with a few counts. TCRdb recomputed calls from the 5' RACE reads with MiXCR, one row per CDR3 protein. Altogether hundreds of thousands of distinct CDR3 sequences are present, less than 25% being singletons, with the ten largest covering 7.5% to 9.5%. Trimming stripped 0 bases from V and 6 bases from J, with 20 bases between. CDR1 is LNHNV and CDR2 is YYDKDF in the germline V gene (reference sequence). The CDR3 loop spans 17 amino acids. This chain connects TRBV15 to TRBJ2-5, with D perhaps assigned TRBD1 or TRBD2 (6 bases each). The sequenced sample was PBMCs or a T cell subset sorted from them (not recorded which). This TCR was sampled from an adult woman who had mild COVID-19 (a few samples of this study predate the infection). Cell type and time point are not known. CDR3 in DNA: TGTGCCACCAGCAGAGATCCCGGCCGGGGGCGGGGAAAGACCCAGTACTTC. It yields the protein CATSRDPGRGRGKTQYF.